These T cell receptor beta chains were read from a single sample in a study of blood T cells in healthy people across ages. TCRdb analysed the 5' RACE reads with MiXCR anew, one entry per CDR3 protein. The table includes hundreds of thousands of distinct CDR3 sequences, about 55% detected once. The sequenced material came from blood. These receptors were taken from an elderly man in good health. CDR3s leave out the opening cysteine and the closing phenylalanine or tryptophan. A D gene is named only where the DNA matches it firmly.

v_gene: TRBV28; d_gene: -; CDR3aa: ASRPTPGPGKTQY
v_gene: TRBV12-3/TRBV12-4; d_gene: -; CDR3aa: ASSDRRGQF
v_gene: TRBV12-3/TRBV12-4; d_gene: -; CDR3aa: ASSPGRGGMSSYNEQF
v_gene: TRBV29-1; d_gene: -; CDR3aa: SVETAGIQY
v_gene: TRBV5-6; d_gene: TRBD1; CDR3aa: ASRTGTASGYT
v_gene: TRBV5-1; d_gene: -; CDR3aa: ASSLPSLRQY
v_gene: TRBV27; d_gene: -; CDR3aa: ASSRRVGSYNEQY
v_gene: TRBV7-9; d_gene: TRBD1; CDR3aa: ASSHGQGDNYGYT
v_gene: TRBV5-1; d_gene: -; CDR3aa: ASSPSPQGGFTGELF
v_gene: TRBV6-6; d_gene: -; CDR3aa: ASSYSERVYEQY
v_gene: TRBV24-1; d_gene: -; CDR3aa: ATHDSFYGYT
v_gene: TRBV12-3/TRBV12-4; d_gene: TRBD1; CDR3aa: ASSSQGASEKLF
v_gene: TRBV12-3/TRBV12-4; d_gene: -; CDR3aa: ASTLTGSPYEQY
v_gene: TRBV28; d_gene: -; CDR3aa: ASSPSGGTPNYGYT
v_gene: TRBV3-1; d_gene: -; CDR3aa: ASSHTPGSNQPQH
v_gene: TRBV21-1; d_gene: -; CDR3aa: ASSNRIPGANVLT
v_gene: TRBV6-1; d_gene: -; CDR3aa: ASRRGEGARPYEQY
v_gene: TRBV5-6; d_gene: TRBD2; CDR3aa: ASSTISGRGYEQY
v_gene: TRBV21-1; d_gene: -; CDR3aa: ASSKFRLAGTSGRFPDTQY
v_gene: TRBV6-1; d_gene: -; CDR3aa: ASRSRGLGETQY
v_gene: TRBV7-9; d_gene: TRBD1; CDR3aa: ASSLGQIHSGANVLT
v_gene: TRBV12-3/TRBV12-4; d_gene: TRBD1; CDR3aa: ASSLRSGTVGGYT
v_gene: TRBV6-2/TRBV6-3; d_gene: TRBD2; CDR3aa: ASSYSLAGGSNIQY
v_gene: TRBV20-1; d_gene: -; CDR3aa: SAVDGMNEQY
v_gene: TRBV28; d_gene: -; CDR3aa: ASSLFHRGSSYNEQF
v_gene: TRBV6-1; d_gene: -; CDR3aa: ASRDHGSPLWNEQF
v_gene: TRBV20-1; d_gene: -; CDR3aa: SVTARVSPLH
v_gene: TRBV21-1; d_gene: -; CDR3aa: ASRNREELYEQY
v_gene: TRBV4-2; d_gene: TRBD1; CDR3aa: ASSHPGQGYAY
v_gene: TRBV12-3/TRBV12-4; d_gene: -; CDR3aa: ASILRRRDIQY
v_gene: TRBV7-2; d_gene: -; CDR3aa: ASSLVRYEQY
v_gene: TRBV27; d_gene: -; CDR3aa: ASSPLSSYEQY
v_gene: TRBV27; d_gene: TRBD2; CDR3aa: ASSSGLAGETQY
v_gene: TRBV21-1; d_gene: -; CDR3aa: ASSKGAGQKETQY
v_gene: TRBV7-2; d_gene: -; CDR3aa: ASSLAGALEAF
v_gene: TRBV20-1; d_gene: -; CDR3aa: SARSNLYGYT
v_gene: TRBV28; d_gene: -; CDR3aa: ASNRPGRLAYEQY
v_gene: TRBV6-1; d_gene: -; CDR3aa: ASSESPGQINEQF
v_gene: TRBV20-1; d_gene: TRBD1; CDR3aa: SASKPGTGGDEQY
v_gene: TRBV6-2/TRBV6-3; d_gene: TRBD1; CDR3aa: ASSYAGGSSYNEQF
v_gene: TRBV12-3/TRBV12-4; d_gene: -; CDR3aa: ASYGYNEQF
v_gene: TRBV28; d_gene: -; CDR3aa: ASSNRVGVANVLT
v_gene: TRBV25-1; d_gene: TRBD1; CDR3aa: ASGDPGGNEQF
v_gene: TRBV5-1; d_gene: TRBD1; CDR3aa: ASSGGDSLNEKLF
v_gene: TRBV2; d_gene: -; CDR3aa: ASDPGSKNIQY
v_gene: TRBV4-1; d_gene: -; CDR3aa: ASSQDEPGVETQY
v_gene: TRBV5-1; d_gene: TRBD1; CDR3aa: ASSSQGAGTDEQY
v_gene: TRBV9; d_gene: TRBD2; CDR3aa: ASSASSGLPYEQY
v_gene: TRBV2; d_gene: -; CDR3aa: ASSEQGLGRGYT
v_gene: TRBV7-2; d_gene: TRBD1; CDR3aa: ASSHGRGQGSDEQF
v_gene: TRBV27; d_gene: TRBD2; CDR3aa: ASRAAGATYEQY
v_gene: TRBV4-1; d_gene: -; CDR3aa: ASSQDNSGAYEQY
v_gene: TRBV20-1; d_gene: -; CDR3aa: SARGGTGSYNEQY
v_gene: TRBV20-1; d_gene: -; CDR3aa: IATSQYEQY